This note documents a single TCR beta chain sequence. This clonotype was counted a few times. Its antigen remains unidentified. No per-base quality is available; no much larger clone lies one base away. Library construction relied on 5' RACE. Sequencing instrument: NextSeq 500. In the TCR library protocol, unique molecular identifiers were attached to individual cDNA molecules to correct for PCR bias and sequencing error. Both TCR alpha and beta chains were sequenced, and tight co-correlation was observed between alpha and beta sequence abundances in each sample. As for the authors' bioinformatics: Decombinator V4 was used to annotate TCR sequences for V gene, J gene and CDR3. TCRs were defined as expanded if a significant change between any two time points was detected under a Poisson model with p below 0.0001. TCR abundances were normalised to the total number of TCRs sequenced in each sample and reported as counts per million. MAIT TCRs were defined by TRAV1-2 paired with TRAJ12, TRAJ20 or TRAJ33, and iNKT TCRs by TRAV10 paired with TRAJ18. VDJdb, accessed on 1 November 2021, was searched for TCRs annotated for CMV, EBV and SARS-CoV-2, and TCRs annotated for more than one antigen were excluded. The raw public data were reprocessed by TCRdb itself: fastp quality trimming at Q25, MiXCR clonotype calling, in-frame beta chains only. One record per CDR3 amino acid sequence lists the most common genes and DNA. TCRdb's processing, not the study's, gives the V and J calls here. The sample contains around 26,000 distinct CDR3 sequences, 5% to 6.5% of them found a single time. The ten top clones hold approximately 3.9% of the sample.

The germline V gene (reference sequence) provides CDR1 DFQATT and CDR2 SNEGSKA. Spanning cysteine to phenylalanine, the CDR3 consists of 12 amino acids. CDR3 DNA only is kept here, 36 bases in frame from base 1. V loses 6 bases, J loses 6 bases, and the germline ends lie 14 bases apart. The source of the sample is a study of early T cells in non-severe SARS-CoV-2 infection (dated by TCRdb to about 2021). About the study as a whole: Because TCR sequencing relied on bulk RNA taken from unsorted whole blood, pairing of alpha and beta chains was not possible. The study at large found these results: VDJdb matching was skewed toward anti-spike CD8 responses, so virus-specific expansions were likely underestimated and private and CD4 specificities were missed.

Set within a cohort of healthcare workers in London, UK, this nested case-control study involved weekly PCR testing of nasopharyngeal swabs along with blood sampling. Between 23 and 31 March 2020, the week of the UK lockdown, healthcare workers were enrolled and then followed up weekly for as long as 16 weeks. The chain uses TRBV20-1 and TRBJ1-2; TRBD1 is perhaps the D gene, given 6 matching bases. The sequencing input was whole blood. This receptor was identified in an adult who was a healthcare worker with PCR-confirmed SARS-CoV-2 infection or an uninfected control (not recorded which). In nucleotides, the sequence is TGCAGTGCGCCGACAGGATTAGATGGCTACACCTTC. Its translation reads: CSAPTGLDGYTF.